This T cell receptor beta chain was profiled in a study of cytomegalovirus exposure and HLA in healthy donors. Study-level findings and limits: In the analysis, some V segments, TRBV6-2 and TRBV6-3 included, were excluded as indistinguishable.

The CDR3 runs 13 residues. Germline-derived CDR1 and CDR2 are GTSNPN and SVGIG (reference sequence). Trimming removed 3 bases from V and 5 bases from J, with 10 bases in between. On this clone: Its antigen is undetermined.

Vbeta (60) and Jbeta (13) primers were used in the PCR. The table came from immunoSEQ multiplex PCR; TCRdb's copy has only in-frame clones and leaves some out. The sample shows some 42,000 clones, roughly half of them seen only once. This sequence joins TRBV30 and TRBJ2-2, with unresolved D. The origin of this receptor is a human donor in good health. Sequencing was performed on PBMCs. The CDR3 loop is CAWRRRGTGELFF. CDR3 coding DNA: TGTGCCTGGAGGAGACGCGGTACCGGGGAGCTGTTTTTT.